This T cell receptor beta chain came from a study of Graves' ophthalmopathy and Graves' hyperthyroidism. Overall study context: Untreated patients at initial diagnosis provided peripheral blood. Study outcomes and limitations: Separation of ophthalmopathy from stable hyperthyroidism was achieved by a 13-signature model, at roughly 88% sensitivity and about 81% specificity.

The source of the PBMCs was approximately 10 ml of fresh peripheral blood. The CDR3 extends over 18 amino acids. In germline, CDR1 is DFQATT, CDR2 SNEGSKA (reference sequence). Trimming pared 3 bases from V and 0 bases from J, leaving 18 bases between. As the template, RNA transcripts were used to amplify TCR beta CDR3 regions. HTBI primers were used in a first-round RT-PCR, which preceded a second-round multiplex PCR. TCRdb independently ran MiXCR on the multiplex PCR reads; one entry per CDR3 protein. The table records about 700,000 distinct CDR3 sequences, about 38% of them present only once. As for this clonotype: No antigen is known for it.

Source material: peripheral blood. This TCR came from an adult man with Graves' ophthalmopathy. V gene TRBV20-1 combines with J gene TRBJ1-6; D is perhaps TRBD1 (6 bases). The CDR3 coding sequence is TGCAGTGCTAGTCCTTCGGGGGCAGAATTCTCCTATAATTCACCCCTCCACTTT. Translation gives CSASPSGAEFSYNSPLHF.